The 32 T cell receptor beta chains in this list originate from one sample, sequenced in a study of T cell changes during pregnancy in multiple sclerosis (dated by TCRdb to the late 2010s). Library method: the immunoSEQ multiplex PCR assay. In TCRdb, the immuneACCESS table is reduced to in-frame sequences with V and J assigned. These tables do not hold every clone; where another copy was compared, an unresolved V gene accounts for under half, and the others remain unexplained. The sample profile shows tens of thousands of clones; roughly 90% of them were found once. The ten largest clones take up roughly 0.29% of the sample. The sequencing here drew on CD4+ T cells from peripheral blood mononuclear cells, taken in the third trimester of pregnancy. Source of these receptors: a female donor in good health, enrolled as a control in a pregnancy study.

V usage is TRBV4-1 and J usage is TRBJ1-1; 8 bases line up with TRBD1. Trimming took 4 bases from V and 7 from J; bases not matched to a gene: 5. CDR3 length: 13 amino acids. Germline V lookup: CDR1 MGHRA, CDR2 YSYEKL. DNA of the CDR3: TGCGCCAGCAGCCCCGACAGGGGTAGTGAAGCTTTCTTT. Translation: CASSPDRGSEAFF.

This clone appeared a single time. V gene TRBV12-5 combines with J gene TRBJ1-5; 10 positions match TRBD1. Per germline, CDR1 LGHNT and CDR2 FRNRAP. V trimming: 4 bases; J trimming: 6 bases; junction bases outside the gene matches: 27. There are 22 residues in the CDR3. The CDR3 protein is CASGSQYRQGASGGIVRQPQHF. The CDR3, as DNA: TGTGCTAGTGGTTCTCAATACCGACAGGGGGCATCGGGGGGAATCGTGCGTCAGCCCCAGCATTTT. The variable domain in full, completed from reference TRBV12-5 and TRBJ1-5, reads DARVTQTPRHKVTEMGQEVTMRCQPILGHNTVFWYRQTMMQGLELLAYFRNRAPLDDSGMPKDRFSAEMPDATLATLKIQPSEPRDSAVYFCASGSQYRQGASGGIVRQPQHFGDGTRLSIL.

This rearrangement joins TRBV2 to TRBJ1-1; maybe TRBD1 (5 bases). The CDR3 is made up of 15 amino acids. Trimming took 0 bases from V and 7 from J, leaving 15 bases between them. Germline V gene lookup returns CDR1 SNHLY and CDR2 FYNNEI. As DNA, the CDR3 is TGTGCCAGCAGTGAAGCTCGGGCAGGGATTATTGAAGCTTTCTTT. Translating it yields CASSEARAGIIEAFF.

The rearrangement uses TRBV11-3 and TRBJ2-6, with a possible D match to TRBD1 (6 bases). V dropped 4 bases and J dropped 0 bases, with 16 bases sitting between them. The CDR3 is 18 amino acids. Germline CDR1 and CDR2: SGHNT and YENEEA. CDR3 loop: CASSSRQDYSSGANVLTF. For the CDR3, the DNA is TGTGCCAGCAGCTCCCGACAGGATTATAGCTCTGGGGCCAACGTCCTGACTTTC. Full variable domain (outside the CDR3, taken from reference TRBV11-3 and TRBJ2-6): EAGVVQSPRYKIIEKKQPVAFWCNPISGHNTLYWYLQNLGQGPELLIRYENEEAVDDSQLPKDRFSAERLKGVDSTLKIQPAELGDSAVYLCASSSRQDYSSGANVLTFGAGSRLTVL.

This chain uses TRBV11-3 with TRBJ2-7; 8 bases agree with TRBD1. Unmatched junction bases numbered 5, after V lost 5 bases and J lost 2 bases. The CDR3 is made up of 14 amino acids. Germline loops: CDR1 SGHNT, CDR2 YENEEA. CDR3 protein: CASSPGQGAYEQYF. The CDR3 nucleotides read TGTGCCAGCAGCCCCGGACAGGGCGCCTACGAGCAGTACTTC.

Here the CDR3 DNA reads TGTGCCAGCAGTGACCACCCGGGGAGGGGGGACTATGGCTACACCTTC. Translated, it gives CASSDHPGRGDYGYTF. The rearrangement uses TRBV6-1 and TRBJ1-2; a weak D match, TRBD1 (6 bases). Germline CDR1 and CDR2: MNHNS and SASEGT. V was shortened by 3 bases and J by 3 bases, with 17 bases between the two germline ends. The CDR3 is 16 amino acids.

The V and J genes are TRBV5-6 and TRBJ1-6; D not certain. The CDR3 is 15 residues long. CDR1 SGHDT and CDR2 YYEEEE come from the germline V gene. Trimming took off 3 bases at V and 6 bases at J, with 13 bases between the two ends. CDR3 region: CASSYRSSGNSPLHF. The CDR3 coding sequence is TGTGCCAGCAGCTACCGTTCCTCCGGTAATTCACCCCTCCACTTT. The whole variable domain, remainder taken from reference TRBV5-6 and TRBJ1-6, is DAGVTQSPTHLIKTRGQQVTLRCSPKSGHDTVSWYQQALGQGPQFIFQYYEEEERQRGNFPDRFSGHQFPNYSSELNVNALLLGDSALYLCASSYRSSGNSPLHFGNGTRLTVT.

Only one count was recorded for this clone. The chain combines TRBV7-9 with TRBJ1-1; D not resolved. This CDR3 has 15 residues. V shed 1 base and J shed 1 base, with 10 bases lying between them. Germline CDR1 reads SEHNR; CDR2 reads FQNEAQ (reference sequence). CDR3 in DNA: TGTGCCAGCAGCTTAGAAGGAGTGCAGAACACTGAAGCTTTCTTT. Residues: CASSLEGVQNTEAFF.

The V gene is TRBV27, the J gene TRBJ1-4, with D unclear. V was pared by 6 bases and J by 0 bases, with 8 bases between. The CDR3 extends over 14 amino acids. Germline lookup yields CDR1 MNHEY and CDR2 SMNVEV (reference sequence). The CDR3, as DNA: TGTGCCAGCAGGACATTTGCAACTAATGAAAAACTGTTTTTT. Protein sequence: CASRTFATNEKLFF. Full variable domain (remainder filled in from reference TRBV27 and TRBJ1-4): EAQVTQNPRYLITVTGKKLTVTCSQNMNHEYMSWYRQDPGLGLRQIYYSMNVEVTDKGDVPEGYKVSRKEKRNFPLILESPSPNQTSLYFCASRTFATNEKLFFGSGTQLSVL.

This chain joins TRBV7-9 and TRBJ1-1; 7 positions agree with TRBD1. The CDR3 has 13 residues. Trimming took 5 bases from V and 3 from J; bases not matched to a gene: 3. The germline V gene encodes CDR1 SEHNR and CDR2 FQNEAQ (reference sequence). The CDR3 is CASSITGDTEAFF. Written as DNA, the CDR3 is TGTGCCAGCAGCATCACAGGGGACACTGAAGCTTTCTTT. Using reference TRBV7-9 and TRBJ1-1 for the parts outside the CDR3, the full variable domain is DTGVSQNPRHKITKRGQNVTFRCDPISEHNRLYWYRQTLGQGPEFLTYFQNEAQLEKSRLLSDRFSAERPKGSFSTLEIQRTEQGDSAMYLCASSITGDTEAFFGQGTRLTVV.

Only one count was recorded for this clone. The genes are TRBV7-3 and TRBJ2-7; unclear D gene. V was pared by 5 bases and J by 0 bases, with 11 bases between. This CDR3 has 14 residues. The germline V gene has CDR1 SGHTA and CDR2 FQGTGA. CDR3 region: CASSVSHRSYEQYF. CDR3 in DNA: TGTGCCAGCAGCGTCAGTCATCGCTCCTACGAGCAGTACTTC.

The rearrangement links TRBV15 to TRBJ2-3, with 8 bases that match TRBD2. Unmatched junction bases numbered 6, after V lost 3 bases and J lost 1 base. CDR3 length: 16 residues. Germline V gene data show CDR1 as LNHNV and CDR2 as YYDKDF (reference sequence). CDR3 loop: CATSSGNSGGTDTQYF. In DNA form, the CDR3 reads TGTGCCACCAGCAGTGGGAATAGCGGGGGCACAGATACGCAGTATTTT.

The CDR3 is CASSPGGGNYGYTF. The CDR3 coding sequence is TGTGCCAGCTCACCAGGGGGGGGAAACTATGGCTACACCTTC. The V gene is TRBV18, the J gene TRBJ1-2; perhaps TRBD1 as D (5 bases). CDR1 KGHSH and CDR2 LQKENI come from the germline V gene. The CDR3 is 14 amino acids. V was shortened by 2 bases and J by 2 bases, with 9 bases between the two germline ends.

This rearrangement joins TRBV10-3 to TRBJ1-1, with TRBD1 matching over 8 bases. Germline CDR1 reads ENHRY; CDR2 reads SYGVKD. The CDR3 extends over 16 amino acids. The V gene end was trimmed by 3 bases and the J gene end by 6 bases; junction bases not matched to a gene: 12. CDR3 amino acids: CAISDNTGGSPAEAFF. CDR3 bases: TGTGCCATCAGTGACAATACAGGGGGTTCCCCTGCTGAAGCTTTCTTT.

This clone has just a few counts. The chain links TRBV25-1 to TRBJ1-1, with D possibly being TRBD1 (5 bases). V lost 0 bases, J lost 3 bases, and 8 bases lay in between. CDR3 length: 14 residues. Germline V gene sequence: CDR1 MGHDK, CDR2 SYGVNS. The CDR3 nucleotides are TGTGCCAGCAGTGAATATACAGGCCACACTGAAGCTTTCTTT. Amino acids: CASSEYTGHTEAFF. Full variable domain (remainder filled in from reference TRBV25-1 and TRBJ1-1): EADIYQTPRYLVIGTGKKITLECSQTMGHDKMYWYQQDPGMELHLIHYSYGVNSTEKGDLSSESTVSRIRTEHFPLTLESARPSHTSQYLCASSEYTGHTEAFFGQGTRLTVV.

The CDR3 nucleotides read TGTGCCAGCAGATCACAGGAGAGCCACACCGGGGAGCTGTTTTTT. It specifies CASRSQESHTGELFF. The chain combines TRBV7-9 with TRBJ2-2, with D possibly being TRBD1 (5 bases). The CDR3 loop spans 15 amino acids. V was cut by 6 bases and J by 3 bases, with 14 bases left in between. Germline V gene lookup returns CDR1 SEHNR and CDR2 FQNEAQ (reference sequence).

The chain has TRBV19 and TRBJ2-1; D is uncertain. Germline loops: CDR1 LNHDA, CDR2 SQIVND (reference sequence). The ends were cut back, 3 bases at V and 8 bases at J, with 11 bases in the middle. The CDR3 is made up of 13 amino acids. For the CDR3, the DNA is TGTGCCAGTAGTATCACTATTTGGCATGAGCAGTTCTTC. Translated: CASSITIWHEQFF.

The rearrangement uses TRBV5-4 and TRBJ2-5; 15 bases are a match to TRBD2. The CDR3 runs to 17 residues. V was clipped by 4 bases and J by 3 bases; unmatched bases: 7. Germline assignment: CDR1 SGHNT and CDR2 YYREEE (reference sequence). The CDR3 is CASSPGLAGGPEETQYF. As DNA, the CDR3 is TGTGCCAGCAGCCCCGGACTAGCGGGGGGGCCGGAAGAGACCCAGTACTTC.

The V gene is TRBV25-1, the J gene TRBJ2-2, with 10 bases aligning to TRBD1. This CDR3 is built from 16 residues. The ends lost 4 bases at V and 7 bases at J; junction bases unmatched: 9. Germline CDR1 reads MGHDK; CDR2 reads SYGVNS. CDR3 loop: CASSGRLTGGIGELFF. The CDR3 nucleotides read TGTGCCAGCAGTGGAAGATTGACAGGGGGCATCGGGGAGCTGTTTTTT.

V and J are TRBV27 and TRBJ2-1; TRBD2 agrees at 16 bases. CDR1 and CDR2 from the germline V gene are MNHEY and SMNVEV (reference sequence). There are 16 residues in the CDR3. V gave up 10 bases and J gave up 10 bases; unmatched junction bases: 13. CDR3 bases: TGTGCCATTCTTGCCAGGGGGACTAGCGGGGGGGCCGAGCAGTTCTTC. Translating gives CAILARGTSGGAEQFF.

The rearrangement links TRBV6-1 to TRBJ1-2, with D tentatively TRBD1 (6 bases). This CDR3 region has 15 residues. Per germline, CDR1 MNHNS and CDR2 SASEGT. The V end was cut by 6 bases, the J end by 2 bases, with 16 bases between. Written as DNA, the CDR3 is TGTGCCAGCAGGGTCCGGGACACCCTAAACTATGGCTACACCTTC. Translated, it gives CASRVRDTLNYGYTF.

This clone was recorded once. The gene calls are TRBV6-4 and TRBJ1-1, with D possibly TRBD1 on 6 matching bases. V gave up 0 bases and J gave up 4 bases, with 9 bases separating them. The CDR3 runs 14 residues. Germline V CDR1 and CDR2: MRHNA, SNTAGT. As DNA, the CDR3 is TGTGCCAGCAGTGACTCCCACAGGGCCACTGAAGCTTTCTTT. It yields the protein CASSDSHRATEAFF.

CDR3 bases: TGTGCCAGCAGCTTAGCTCCGAGAGCCGAATTCTTTTCCTACGAGCAGTACTTC. Encoded protein: CASSLAPRAEFFSYEQYF. V usage is TRBV7-9 and J usage is TRBJ2-7, with no clear D. V dropped 0 bases and J dropped 1 base, with 19 bases sitting between them. CDR1 and CDR2 (germline): SEHNR, FQNEAQ (reference sequence). The CDR3 runs 18 residues.

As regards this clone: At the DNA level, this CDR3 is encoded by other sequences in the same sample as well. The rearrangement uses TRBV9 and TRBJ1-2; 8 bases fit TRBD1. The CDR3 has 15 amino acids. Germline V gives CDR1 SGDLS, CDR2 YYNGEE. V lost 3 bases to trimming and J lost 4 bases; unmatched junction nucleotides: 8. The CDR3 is CASSAGQGVSYGYTF. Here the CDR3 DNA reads TGTGCCAGCAGCGCAGGACAGGGAGTTTCCTATGGCTACACCTTC.

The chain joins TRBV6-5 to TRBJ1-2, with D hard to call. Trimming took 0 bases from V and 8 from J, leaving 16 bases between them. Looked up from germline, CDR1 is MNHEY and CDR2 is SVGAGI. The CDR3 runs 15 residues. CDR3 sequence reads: CASSYSIIGSGGYTF. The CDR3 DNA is TGTGCCAGCAGTTACTCGATTATAGGGAGTGGCGGCTACACCTTC.

This CDR3 reads CASSRRLAPEETQYF. Here the CDR3 DNA reads TGTGCCAGCAGCCGCCGATTAGCGCCTGAGGAGACCCAGTACTTC. The chain has TRBV4-2 and TRBJ2-5; D possibly corresponds to TRBD2 (5 bases). CDR3 length: 15 amino acids. Germline assignment: CDR1 LGHNA and CDR2 YNFKEQ. With 4 bases removed from V and 5 bases from J, the gap between germline ends came to 17 bases.

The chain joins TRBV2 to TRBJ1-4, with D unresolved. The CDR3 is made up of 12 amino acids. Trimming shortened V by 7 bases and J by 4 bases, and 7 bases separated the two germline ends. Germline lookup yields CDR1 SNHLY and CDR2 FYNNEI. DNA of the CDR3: TGTGCCAGCAACAGAAATAATGAAAAACTGTTTTTT. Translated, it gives CASNRNNEKLFF.

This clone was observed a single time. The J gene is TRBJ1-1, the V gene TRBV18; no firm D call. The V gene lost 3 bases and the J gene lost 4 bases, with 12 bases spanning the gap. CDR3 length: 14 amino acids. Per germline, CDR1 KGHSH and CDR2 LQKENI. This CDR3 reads CASSPTDGSTEAFF. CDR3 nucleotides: TGTGCCAGCTCACCTACCGACGGGAGCACTGAAGCTTTCTTT.

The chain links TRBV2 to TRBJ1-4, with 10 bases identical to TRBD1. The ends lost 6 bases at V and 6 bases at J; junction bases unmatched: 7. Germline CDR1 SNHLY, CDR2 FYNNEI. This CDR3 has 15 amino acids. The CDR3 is CASRVDRGAYEKLFF. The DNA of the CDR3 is TGTGCCAGCAGAGTGGACAGGGGGGCCTATGAAAAACTGTTTTTT.

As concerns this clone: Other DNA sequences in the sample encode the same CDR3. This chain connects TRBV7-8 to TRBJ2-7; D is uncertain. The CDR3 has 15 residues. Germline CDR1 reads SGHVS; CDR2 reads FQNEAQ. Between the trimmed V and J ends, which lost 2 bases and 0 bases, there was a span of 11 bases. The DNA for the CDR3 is TGTGCCAGCAGCTTACAGCGTGGAGTCTCCTACGAGCAGTACTTC. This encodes CASSLQRGVSYEQYF.

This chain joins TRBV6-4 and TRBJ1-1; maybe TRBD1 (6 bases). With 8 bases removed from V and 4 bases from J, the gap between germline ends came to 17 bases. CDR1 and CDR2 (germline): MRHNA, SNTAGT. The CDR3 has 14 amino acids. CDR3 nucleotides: TGTGCCAGCTCCCCCGGGGGGCAACCCACTGAAGCTTTCTTT. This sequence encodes CASSPGGQPTEAFF.

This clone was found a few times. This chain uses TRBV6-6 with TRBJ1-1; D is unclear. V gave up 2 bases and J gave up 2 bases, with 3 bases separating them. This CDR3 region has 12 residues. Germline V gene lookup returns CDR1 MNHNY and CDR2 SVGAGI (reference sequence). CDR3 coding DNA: TGTGCCAGCAGTTACCCAAACACTGAAGCTTTCTTT. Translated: CASSYPNTEAFF.